This T cell receptor (beta chain) was sequenced in a study of blood T cell repertoires in COVID-19. CDR1 and CDR2 (germline): SGHTA, FQGTGA. CDR3 length equals 15 residues. The V and J ends lost 4 bases and 1 base respectively, with 12 bases between them. Sequencing was performed with immunoSEQ multiplex PCR; in TCRdb, only in-frame clones are kept and a portion is missing. The sample includes over 95,000 clones, approximately 91% seen only once; the top ten take roughly 8.4%. The sequencing input was peripheral blood. The rearrangement links TRBV7-3 to TRBJ2-3, with D perhaps matching TRBD1 (6 bases). This receptor was obtained from a woman in her 70s who had recovered from COVID-19. The DNA for the CDR3 is TGTGCCAGCAGCTCCCAGGGGCGGCGCACAGATACGCAGTATTTT. Amino acids: CASSSQGRRTDTQYF.